This paragraph reports one T cell receptor (beta chain). This entry is derived from a study of PD-L1 blockade in urothelial cancer. The time point: pretreatment peripheral blood. The table came from immunoSEQ multiplex PCR; TCRdb's copy has only in-frame clones and leaves some out. The sample shows over 35,000 clones, just under 85% of them seen only once. In germline, CDR1 is LNHDA, CDR2 SQIVND (reference sequence). The CDR3 extends over 13 amino acids. With 7 bases removed from V and 6 bases from J, the gap between germline ends came to 16 bases. This receptor was obtained from a man older than 75 with urothelial cancer. Sequencing used PBMCs, obtained around atezolizumab (anti-PD-L1) treatment. The chain is built from TRBV19 and TRBJ2-7; the D gene is possibly TRBD1 (6 bases). The CDR3 sequence is CASTDRNRREQYF. CDR3 nucleotide sequence: TGTGCCAGTACAGACAGGAATCGGCGCGAGCAGTACTTC.